The T cell receptor (beta chain) under discussion was sequenced for a study of T cells after yellow fever vaccination. Study-wide background: The fractions with low cell numbers were processed using SMART-Seq v4 Ultra Low Input. General study findings and limits: Clonotypes found in both CD4 and CD8 compartments made up a small share. Most clones from primary vaccination resurfaced after the booster (96% CD4, around 91% CD8).

TCRdb re-derived calls from the 5' RACE reads in MiXCR, one entry per CDR3 protein. In the table there are a few hundred thousand distinct CDR3 sequences, roughly 12% of which are singletons. V dropped 4 bases and J dropped 0 bases, with 11 bases sitting between them. Germline lookup yields CDR1 SGHTA and CDR2 FQGNSA. The CDR3 sequence is 15 residues long. This clonotype was observed a few times. Its specificity is not known. The V and J genes are TRBV7-2 and TRBJ2-3; D remains ambiguous. This receptor was obtained from a young man who received the YFV17D yellow fever vaccine. The starting material was PBMCs, obtained on the day of the first yellow fever vaccination. The CDR3 loop is CASSYRTVSTDTQYF. In nucleotides, the CDR3 is TGTGCCAGCAGCTACAGAACGGTGAGCACAGATACGCAGTATTTT.